This note documents a single TCR beta chain sequence. The data were produced by immunoSEQ multiplex PCR, yet TCRdb's version contains in-frame clones alone and is incomplete. The table has around 300,000 clones, approximately 88% seen once. The record originates from a study of blood T cell repertoires in COVID-19. J gave up 10 bases and V 5 bases, and 11 bases lay outside the gene matches. Germline CDR1 MDHEN, CDR2 SYDVKM. The CDR3 sequence is 17 residues long. The sequencing input was PBMCs or T cells enriched from blood (not recorded which). This receptor was identified in a man aged 25-45 years who had recovered from COVID-19. This sequence joins TRBV28 and TRBJ2-1; 16 nucleotides align to TRBD2. CDR3 in amino acids: CASSRRPGTSGGDEQFF. The CDR3 nucleotides are TGTGCCAGCAGTCGACGGCCCGGGACTAGCGGGGGGGACGAGCAGTTCTTC.